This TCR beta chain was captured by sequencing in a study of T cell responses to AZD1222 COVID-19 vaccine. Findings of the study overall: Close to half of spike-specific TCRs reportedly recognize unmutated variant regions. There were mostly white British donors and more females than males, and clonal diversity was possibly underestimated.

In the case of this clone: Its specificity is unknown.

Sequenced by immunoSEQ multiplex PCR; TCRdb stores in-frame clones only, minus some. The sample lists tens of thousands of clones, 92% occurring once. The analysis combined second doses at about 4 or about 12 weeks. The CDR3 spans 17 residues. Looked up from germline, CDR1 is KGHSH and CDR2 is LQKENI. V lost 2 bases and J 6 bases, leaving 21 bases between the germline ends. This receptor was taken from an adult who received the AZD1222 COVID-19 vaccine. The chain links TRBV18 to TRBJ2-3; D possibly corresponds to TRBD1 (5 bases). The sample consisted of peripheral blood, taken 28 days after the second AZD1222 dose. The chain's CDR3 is CASSPTGQGTGPDTQYF. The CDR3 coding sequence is TGTGCCAGCTCACCAACGGGCCAGGGAACAGGACCCGATACGCAGTATTTT.